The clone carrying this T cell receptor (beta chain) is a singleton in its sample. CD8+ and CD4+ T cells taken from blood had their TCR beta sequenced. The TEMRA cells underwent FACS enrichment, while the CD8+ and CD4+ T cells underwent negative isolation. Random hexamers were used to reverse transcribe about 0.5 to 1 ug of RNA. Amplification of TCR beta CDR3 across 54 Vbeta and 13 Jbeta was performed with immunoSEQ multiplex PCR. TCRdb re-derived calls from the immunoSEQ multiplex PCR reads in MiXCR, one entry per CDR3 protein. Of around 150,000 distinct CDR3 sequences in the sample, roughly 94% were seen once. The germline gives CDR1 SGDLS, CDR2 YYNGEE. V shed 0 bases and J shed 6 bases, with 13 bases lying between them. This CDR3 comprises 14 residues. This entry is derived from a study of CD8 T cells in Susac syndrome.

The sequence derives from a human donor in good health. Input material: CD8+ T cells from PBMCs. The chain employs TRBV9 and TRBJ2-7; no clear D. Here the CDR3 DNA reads TGTGCCAGCAGCGTAGACTCTTCACCTCCCGAGCAGTACTTC. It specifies CASSVDSSPPEQYF.